The 5 T cell receptor beta chains below all came from one sample that was sequenced in a study of monozygotic twins with inflammatory bowel disease. TCRdb re-called the 5' RACE reads, yielding one record per CDR3 amino acid sequence without DNA. The table for this sample gives around 150,000 distinct CDR3 sequences. Material for sequencing was blood. The receptors derive from a human donor with ulcerative colitis or Crohn's disease, or a healthy co-twin of an affected twin (not recorded which).

The chain joins TRBV7-3 to TRBJ2-2; TCRdb's D call, TRBD1, is unchecked because there is no DNA. The CDR3 length is 15 residues. CDR1 and CDR2 (germline): SGHTA, FQGTGA. The CDR3 spells CASSPDSTNTGELFF.

V gene TRBV7-9 combines with J gene TRBJ1-6; TCRdb's assignment of TRBD1 cannot be checked, as there is no DNA. The germline gives CDR1 SEHNR, CDR2 FQNEAQ (reference sequence). The CDR3 spans 13 residues. The CDR3: CASSLDRVSPLHF. The variable domain in full, with the rest retrieved from reference TRBV7-9 and TRBJ1-6, is DTGVSQNPRHKITKRGQNVTFRCDPISEHNRLYWYRQTLGQGPEFLTYFQNEAQLEKSRLLSDRFSAERPKGSFSTLEIQRTEQGDSAMYLCASSLDRVSPLHFGNGTRLTVT.

The chain couples TRBV5-5 to TRBJ2-1; the D gene TCRdb calls, TRBD2, cannot be checked with no DNA. Germline V lookup: CDR1 SGHKS, CDR2 YYEKEE (reference sequence). CDR3 length: 15 residues. CDR3: CASSLLRERYNEQFF. Together with reference TRBV5-5 and TRBJ2-1, the CDR3 gives the full variable domain: DAGVTQSPTHLIKTRGQQVTLRCSPISGHKSVSWYQQVLGQGPQFIFQYYEKEERGRGNFPDRFSARQFPNYSSELNVNALLLGDSALYLCASSLLRERYNEQFFGPGTRLTVL.

The genes are TRBV7-9 and TRBJ2-1; TCRdb reports TRBD1, a call that lacks DNA to check it against. Per germline, CDR1 SEHNR and CDR2 FQNEAQ (reference sequence). The CDR3 has 15 amino acids. CDR3 loop: CASSFRGGAEDEQFF.

The chain employs TRBV5-6 and TRBJ2-7; TCRdb gives TRBD1 as the D gene, but with no DNA this cannot be confirmed. Looked up from germline, CDR1 is SGHDT and CDR2 is YYEEEE. The CDR3 is 15 residues long. CDR3 sequence reads: CASSSRDRSLYEQYF. Supplemented by reference TRBV5-6 and TRBJ2-7, the full variable domain reads DAGVTQSPTHLIKTRGQQVTLRCSPKSGHDTVSWYQQALGQGPQFIFQYYEEEERQRGNFPDRFSGHQFPNYSSELNVNALLLGDSALYLCASSSRDRSLYEQYFGPGTRLTVT.